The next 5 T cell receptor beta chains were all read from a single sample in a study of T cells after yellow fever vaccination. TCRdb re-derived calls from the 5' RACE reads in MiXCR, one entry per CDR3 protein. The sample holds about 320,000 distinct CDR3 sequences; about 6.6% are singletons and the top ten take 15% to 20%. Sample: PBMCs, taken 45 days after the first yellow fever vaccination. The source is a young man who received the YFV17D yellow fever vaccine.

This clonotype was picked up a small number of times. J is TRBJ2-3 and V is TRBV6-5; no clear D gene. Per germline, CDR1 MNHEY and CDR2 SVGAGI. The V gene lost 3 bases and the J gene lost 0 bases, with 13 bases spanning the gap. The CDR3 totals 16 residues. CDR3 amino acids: CASSYDGQTSTDTQYF. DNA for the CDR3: TGTGCCAGCAGTTATGATGGCCAGACTAGCACAGATACGCAGTATTTT.

Here the CDR3 reads CASSYFLGHSYEQYF. CDR3 DNA: TGTGCCAGCAGCTACTTCCTGGGACACTCCTACGAGCAGTACTTC. This chain links TRBV7-2 with TRBJ2-7; D may be TRBD1 (6 bases). The CDR3 runs to 15 residues. Germline V lookup: CDR1 SGHTA, CDR2 FQGNSA. V shed 4 bases and J shed 0 bases, with 13 bases lying between them.

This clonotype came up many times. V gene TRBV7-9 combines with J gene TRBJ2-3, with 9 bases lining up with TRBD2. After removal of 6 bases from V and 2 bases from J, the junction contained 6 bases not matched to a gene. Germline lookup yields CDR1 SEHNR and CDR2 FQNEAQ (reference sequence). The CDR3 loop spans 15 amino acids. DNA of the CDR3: TGTGCCAGCAGTTTGGCTAGCGGGGACACAGATACGCAGTATTTT. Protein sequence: CASSLASGDTDTQYF.

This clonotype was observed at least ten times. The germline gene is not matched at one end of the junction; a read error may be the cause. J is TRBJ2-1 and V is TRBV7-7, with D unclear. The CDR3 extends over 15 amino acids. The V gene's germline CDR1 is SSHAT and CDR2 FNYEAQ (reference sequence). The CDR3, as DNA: TGTGCTAGCAGCTTAAGCGTACGCTCCTACAATGAGCAGTTCTTC. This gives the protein CASSLSVRSYNEQFF.

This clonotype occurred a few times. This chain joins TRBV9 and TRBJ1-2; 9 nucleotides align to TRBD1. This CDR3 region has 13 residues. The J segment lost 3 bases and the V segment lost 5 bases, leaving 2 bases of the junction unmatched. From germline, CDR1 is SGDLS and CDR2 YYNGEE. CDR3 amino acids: CASRGDRDYGYTF. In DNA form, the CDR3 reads TGTGCCAGCAGAGGGGACAGGGACTATGGCTACACCTTC.